Sequencing of this T cell receptor (beta chain) was carried out in a study of T-cell memory formation after mild COVID-19. With V trimmed by 5 bases and J by 7 bases, 7 bases remained unmatched. In germline, CDR1 is LNHDA, CDR2 SQIVND (reference sequence). CDR3 length: 14 residues. TCRdb passed the 5' RACE reads through MiXCR, listing each CDR3 protein once. The profile shows 450,000 to 650,000 distinct CDR3 sequences, about a sixth of them singletons. A few counts support this clonotype. The sample taken for sequencing was PBMCs or a T cell subset sorted from them (not recorded which). The chain uses TRBV19 and TRBJ1-4; 7 nucleotides line up with TRBD1. The clonotype comes from an adult woman who had mild COVID-19 (a few samples of this study predate the infection). Cell type and time point are not known. The CDR3 nucleotides are TGTGCCAGTAGTCAGACAGGGCAACGTGAAAAACTGTTTTTT. Translation gives CASSQTGQREKLFF.